The source of this TCR beta chain is a study of T cells in Graves' hyperthyroidism and ophthalmopathy. RNA transcripts gave rise to amplified TCR beta CDR3 regions. First-round RT-PCR of the TCR CDR3 relied on the HTBI primer set. TCRdb processed the multiplex PCR reads anew with MiXCR; each CDR3 protein has one entry. The sample consists of 490,000 or so distinct CDR3 sequences, around 43% of them appearing once. Uncontrolled infection, other autoimmune disease, pregnancy or lactation led to exclusion. The V segment lost 5 bases and the J segment 4 bases; nucleotides outside the gene matches: 10. Germline CDR1 is SGHTA and CDR2 is FQGNSA. This CDR3 spans 17 amino acids. Regarding this clonotype: Its antigen is currently unknown.

Whole-study findings and limits: A model using 13 V-J features told ophthalmopathy apart from stable hyperthyroidism. Ophthalmopathy got predicted by the model a median roughly 6.1 months before its onset. The blood repertoire included most of the expanded thyroid clonotypes above 0.001.

This TCR was sampled from an adult woman with Graves' disease, either hyperthyroidism or ophthalmopathy (not recorded which). Source material: peripheral blood or thyroid tissue (not recorded which). The chain couples TRBV7-2 to TRBJ2-2; 10 bases map to TRBD2. The CDR3: CASSTRLAGVVTGELFF. The CDR3 nucleotides are TGTGCCAGCAGCACCCGCCTAGCGGGAGTTGTCACCGGGGAGCTGTTTTTT.